One sample yielded the 7 T cell receptor beta chains listed below, sequenced in a study of response to subunit inactivated influenza vaccine. Each CDR3 protein is one row after TCRdb ran MiXCR on the RT-PCR reads. The table includes approximately 730,000 distinct CDR3 sequences, 11% to 15% detected once. The source was PBMCs from blood, collected 14 to 15 days before vaccination. The receptors here all came from a man aged 50 to 59 who received an inactivated influenza vaccine.

This clonotype was observed many times. The CDR3 protein is CASSLVSGLNTEAFF. CDR3 nucleotide sequence: TGTGCCAGCAGCTTAGTTAGCGGATTGAACACTGAAGCTTTCTTT. The J gene is TRBJ1-1, the V gene TRBV7-8, with D hard to call. CDR1 SGHVS and CDR2 FQNEAQ come from the germline V gene. CDR3 length equals 15 residues. The V end was cut by 1 base, the J end by 0 bases, with 9 bases between.

This clonotype was seen only a few times. The V call is TRBV12-3 or TRBV12-4, the J call TRBJ1-1, with 10 nucleotides matching TRBD1. There are 16 residues in the CDR3. J was trimmed by 0 bases and V by 6 bases; bases with no gene match: 7. The CDR3 reads CASSTGQGIMNTEAFF. The CDR3 bases are TGTGCCAGCAGCACGGGACAGGGGATTATGAACACTGAAGCTTTCTTT.

This chain uses TRBV7-2 with TRBJ1-2; D is undetermined. The CDR3 runs 14 residues. Germline assignment: CDR1 SGHTA and CDR2 FQGNSA. V was clipped by 5 bases and J by 8 bases, with 18 bases between them. The CDR3 spells CASSPDRSSGGYTF. The DNA for the CDR3 is TGTGCCAGCAGCCCGGACCGCTCGTCGGGCGGCTACACCTTC.

The V gene is TRBV11-2, the J gene TRBJ2-3, with 10 bases fitting TRBD2. This CDR3 has 16 residues. V lost 6 bases and J lost 6; bases outside the gene matches: 12. From germline, CDR1 is SGHAT and CDR2 FQNNGV. The CDR3 sequence is CASSSQGGLAMDTQYF. The CDR3 DNA follows: TGTGCCAGCAGTTCCCAAGGGGGACTAGCGATGGATACGCAGTATTTT.

This rearrangement joins TRBV7-9 to TRBJ2-7; D gene unclear. The germline CDR1 and CDR2 sequences are SEHNR and FQNEAQ (reference sequence). The CDR3 extends over 13 amino acids. The germline V and J ends were trimmed by 5 bases and 3 bases, with 11 bases remaining between them. CDR3 in amino acids: CASSPLTVYEQYF. CDR3 coding DNA: TGTGCCAGCAGCCCCCTGACGGTCTACGAGCAGTACTTC.

The sample holds a few counts of this clonotype. The chain recombines TRBV5-1 with TRBJ2-5; maybe TRBD2 (6 bases). The germline gives CDR1 SGHRS, CDR2 YFSETQ. The CDR3 runs to 15 residues. The V and J ends lost 4 bases and 3 bases respectively, with 16 bases between them. This chain's CDR3 is CASSRSGRVEETQYF. The CDR3 bases are TGCGCCAGCAGCCGCAGCGGGCGAGTAGAAGAGACCCAGTACTTC.

This clonotype has a handful of counts. V usage is TRBV3-1 and J usage is TRBJ2-2; 9 bases map to TRBD2. Trimming removed 1 base from V and 5 bases from J; junction bases left unmatched: 5. Germline V gene data show CDR1 as LGHDT and CDR2 as YNNKEL (reference sequence). The CDR3 spans 16 residues. CDR3 sequence reads: CASSQGASGATGELFF. The CDR3 DNA reads TGTGCCAGCAGCCAAGGGGCTAGCGGGGCTACCGGGGAGCTGTTTTTT.